This passage covers 3 T cell receptor beta chains from one sample sequenced in a study of identical twins. TCRdb redid the calling of the 5' RACE reads with MiXCR, one entry per CDR3 protein. Of approximately 1.8 million distinct CDR3 sequences in the sample, 32% were seen once. The sample comprised cord blood. The receptors originated from a newborn girl in good health.

The V gene is TRBV11-2, the J gene TRBJ2-1, with D perhaps matching TRBD1 (5 bases). With 1 base removed from V and 2 bases from J, the gap between germline ends came to 12 bases. Germline V gene sequence: CDR1 SGHAT, CDR2 FQNNGV. The CDR3 runs 16 residues. CDR3 protein: CASSLAAGNPYNEQFF. CDR3 DNA sequence: TGTGCCAGCAGCTTAGCAGCAGGGAATCCCTACAATGAGCAGTTCTTC.

This CDR3 is CASSNANTGELFF. The CDR3, as DNA: TGCGCCAGCTCCAACGCAAACACCGGGGAGCTGTTTTTT. The chain couples TRBV5-1 to TRBJ2-2; D is unresolved. The germline V and J ends were trimmed by 7 bases and 2 bases, with 9 bases remaining between them. Germline V gene lookup returns CDR1 SGHRS and CDR2 YFSETQ. This CDR3 is 13 amino acids long.

V and J are TRBV20-1 and TRBJ2-4; D possibly corresponds to TRBD2 (6 bases). The CDR3 runs to 14 residues. Germline assignment: CDR1 DFQATT and CDR2 SNEGSKA (reference sequence). V lost 5 bases and J lost 0, with 11 bases in between. The CDR3 DNA follows: TGCAGTGCTGGGCCGGGACTAGCCAAAAACATTCAGTACTTC. This codes for CSAGPGLAKNIQYF.